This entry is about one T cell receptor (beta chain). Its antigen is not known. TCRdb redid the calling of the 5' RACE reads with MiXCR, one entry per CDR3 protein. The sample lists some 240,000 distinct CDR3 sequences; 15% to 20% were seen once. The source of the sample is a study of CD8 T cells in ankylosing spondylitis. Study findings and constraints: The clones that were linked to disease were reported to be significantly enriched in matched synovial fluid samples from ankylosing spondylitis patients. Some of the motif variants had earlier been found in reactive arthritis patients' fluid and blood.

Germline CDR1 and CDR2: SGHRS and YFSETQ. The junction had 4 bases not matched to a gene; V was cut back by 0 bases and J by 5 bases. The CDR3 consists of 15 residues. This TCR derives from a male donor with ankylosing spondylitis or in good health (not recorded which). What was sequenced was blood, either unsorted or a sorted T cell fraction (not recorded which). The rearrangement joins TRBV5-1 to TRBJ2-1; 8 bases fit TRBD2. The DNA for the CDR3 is TGCGCCAGCAGCTTGGGACTAGCGACTGACAATGAGCAGTTCTTC. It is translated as CASSLGLATDNEQFF.